This entry features one T cell receptor beta chain sequence. What this receptor recognizes is not known. There are no base qualities to consult, and no much larger clone falls within one base. The sample originates from a study of T-cell reconstitution after alpha-beta-depleted transplantation in children (dated by TCRdb to the mid-2010s). For the study in its entirety: The study quantitatively tracked T-cell immune reconstitution after TCRalphabeta/CD19-depleted allogeneic hematopoietic cell transplantation in children using TCR repertoire profiling. What the research found in general, with its limitations: Apparently early alphabetaT-cell count recovery about two months after transplant reportedly relied on only several hundred rapidly expanded clones derived from non-depleted graft cells. The high TCRbeta diversity at day 60 in some patients was ascribed to recipient T cells and intrathymic progenitors that had survived conditioning. Over the following months the frequencies of hyperexpanded clones went down, and after one year T-cell counts and TCRbeta diversity were mostly credited to newly produced T cells.

The protocol used for the library was PCR. Sequenced on an Illumina HiSeq 2500. TCR library preparation used molecular barcoding, with unique molecular identifiers applied to normalize quantification of the TCRbeta repertoire. TCRdb trimmed public reads at Q25 via fastp, called clones via MiXCR and kept in-frame beta chains. Each CDR3 protein gets just one entry, which takes the most common genes and DNA from the rows behind it. For this sample there are 750,000 to 950,000 distinct CDR3 sequences; roughly 15% appear just once. The ten largest clonotypes hold about 4.6% of the sample. The treatment or condition label, as the study defines it: allogeneic hematopoietic cell transplantation with graft depleted of TCRalphabeta T cells and CD19 B cells. Transplant recipients were children who received TCRalphabeta/CD19-depleted allogeneic hematopoietic cell grafts. From its cysteine to its phenylalanine, the CDR3 spans 14 amino acids. The CDR3 DNA has 42 bases and is translated from base 1. V is pruned by 6 bases and J by 5 bases, leaving 10 bases of the junction without a gene match. Taken from the germline V gene (reference sequence), the CDR1 and CDR2 loops are DFQATT and SNEGSKA.

The rearrangement joined TRBV20-1 to TRBJ2-7; 10 central bases correspond to TRBD2. The sample consisted of PBMCs, mostly from graft donor cells, taken 360 days after TCRalphabeta/CD19-depleted stem cell transplant. The sequence was obtained from a male patient under 18 who had a stem cell transplant for acute lymphoblastic leukemia, so the T cells may come from the graft donor. In nucleotides, the sequence is TGCAGTGCAAAGGGACTAGCGTCTTTTGACGAGCAGTACTTC. Its protein reads: CSAKGLASFDEQYF.